Sequencing of this T cell receptor (beta chain) was carried out in a study of cytomegalovirus exposure and HLA in healthy donors. It was with 60 Vbeta and 13 Jbeta primers that the PCR ran. Here immunoSEQ multiplex PCR was the method, and the copy in TCRdb shows in-frame clones only, minus some. The sample records over 70,000 clones, roughly three quarters being singletons. Notes on this clone: The target antigen is unknown.

Notes on the study in general: Accurate HLA-A and HLA-B prediction from TCR beta sequences was reported for most subjects.

V lost 1 base to trimming and J lost 6 bases, with 9 bases between them. The CDR3 has 13 amino acids. Germline CDR1 GTSNPN, CDR2 SVGIG (reference sequence). The chain employs TRBV30 and TRBJ2-2; tentative D call: TRBD1 (5 bases). The receptor's source is a man in his thirties or forties in good health and CMV-seronegative. Material for sequencing was PBMCs. The CDR3 nucleotides read TGTGCCTGGAGTGGGCAGGGTGCCGGGGAGCTGTTTTTT. It codes for CAWSGQGAGELFF. The complete variable domain, with remaining parts taken from reference TRBV30 and TRBJ2-2, reads SQTIHQWPATLVQPVGSPLSLECTVEGTSNPNLYWYRQAAGRGLQLLFYSVGIGQISSEVPQNLSASRPQDRQFILSSKKLLLSDSGFYLCAWSGQGAGELFFGEGSRLTVL.